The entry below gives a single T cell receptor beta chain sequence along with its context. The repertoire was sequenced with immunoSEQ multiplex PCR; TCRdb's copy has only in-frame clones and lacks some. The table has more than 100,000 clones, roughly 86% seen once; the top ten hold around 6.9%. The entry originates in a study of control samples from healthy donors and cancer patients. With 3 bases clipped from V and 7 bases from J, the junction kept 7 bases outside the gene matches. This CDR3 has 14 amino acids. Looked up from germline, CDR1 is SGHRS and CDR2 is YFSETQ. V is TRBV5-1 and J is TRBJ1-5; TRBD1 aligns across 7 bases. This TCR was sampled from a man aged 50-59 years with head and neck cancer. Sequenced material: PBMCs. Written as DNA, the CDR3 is TGCGCCAGCAGCTGGGGCACACAGGGGCAGCCCCAGCATTTT. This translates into CASSWGTQGQPQHF.